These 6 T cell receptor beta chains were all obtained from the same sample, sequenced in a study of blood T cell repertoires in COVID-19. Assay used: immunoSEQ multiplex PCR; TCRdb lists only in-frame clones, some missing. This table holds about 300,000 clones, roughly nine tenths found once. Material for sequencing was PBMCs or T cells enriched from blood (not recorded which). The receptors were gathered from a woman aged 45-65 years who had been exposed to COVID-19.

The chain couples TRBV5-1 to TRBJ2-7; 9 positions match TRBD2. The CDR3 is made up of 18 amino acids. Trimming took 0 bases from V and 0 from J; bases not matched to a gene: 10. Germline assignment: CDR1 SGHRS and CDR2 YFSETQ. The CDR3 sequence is CASSLGTSEGAPSYEQYF. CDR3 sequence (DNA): TGCGCCAGCAGCTTGGGGACTAGCGAGGGAGCCCCCTCCTACGAGCAGTACTTC.

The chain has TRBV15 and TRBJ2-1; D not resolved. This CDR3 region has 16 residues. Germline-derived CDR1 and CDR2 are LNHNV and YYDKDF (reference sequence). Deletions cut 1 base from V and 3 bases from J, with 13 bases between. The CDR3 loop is CATSRGKSVNYNEQFF. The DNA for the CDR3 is TGTGCCACCAGCAGAGGAAAGAGCGTCAACTACAATGAGCAGTTCTTC. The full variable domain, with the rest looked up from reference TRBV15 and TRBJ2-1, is DAMVIQNPRYQVTQFGKPVTLSCSQTLNHNVMYWYQQKSSQAPKLLFHYYDKDFNNEADTPDNFQSRRPNTSFCFLDIRSPGLGDTAMYLCATSRGKSVNYNEQFFGPGTRLTVL.

The CDR3 DNA is TGTGCCAGCAGCTTAGTCTCGGGGGGGCTCGGTGAGCAGTTCTTC. Its protein is CASSLVSGGLGEQFF. The chain combines TRBV7-9 with TRBJ2-1; 8 nucleotides align to TRBD2. V dropped 1 base and J dropped 9; count of bases not matched to a gene: 8. Germline V gene data show CDR1 as SEHNR and CDR2 as FQNEAQ (reference sequence). The CDR3 length is 15 residues.

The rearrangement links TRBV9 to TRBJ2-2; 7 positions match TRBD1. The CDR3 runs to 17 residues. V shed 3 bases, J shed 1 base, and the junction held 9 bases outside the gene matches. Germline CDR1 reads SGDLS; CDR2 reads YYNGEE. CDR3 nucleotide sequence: TGTGCCAGCAGCGCCCCCCGACAGGGTCTGAACACCGGGGAGCTGTTTTTT. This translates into CASSAPRQGLNTGELFF.

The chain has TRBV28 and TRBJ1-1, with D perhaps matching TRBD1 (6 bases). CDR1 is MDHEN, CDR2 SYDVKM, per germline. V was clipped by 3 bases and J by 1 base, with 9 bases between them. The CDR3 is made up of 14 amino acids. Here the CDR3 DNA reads TGTGCCAGCAGTTTTCCCAGGGGGAACACTGAAGCTTTCTTT. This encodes CASSFPRGNTEAFF.

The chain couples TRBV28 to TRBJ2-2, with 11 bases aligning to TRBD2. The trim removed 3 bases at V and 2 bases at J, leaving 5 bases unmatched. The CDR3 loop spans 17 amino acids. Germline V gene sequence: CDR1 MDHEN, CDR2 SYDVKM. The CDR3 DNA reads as TGTGCCAGCAGTTTTAGTAGCGGGGGGGCCAACACCGGGGAGCTGTTTTTT. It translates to CASSFSSGGANTGELFF.